The present TCR beta chain was sequenced within a study of T-cell reconstitution after alpha-beta-depleted transplantation in children. Study-level findings and limits: The main origin of T-cell counts and diversity one year after transplant was newly produced T cells. There were some patients whose high TCRbeta diversity at day 60 came from surviving recipient T cells and thymic progenitors. Approximately two months post-transplant, alpha-beta T cells reportedly originated from several hundred expanded graft clones.

A library of TCRbeta sequences, prepared with unique molecular identifiers, was generated. TCRdb re-derived calls from the PCR reads in MiXCR, one entry per CDR3 protein. The sample lists a few hundred thousand distinct CDR3 sequences; roughly 11% were seen once. This clonotype was counted at least ten times. Its antigen is currently unknown. There are 13 residues in the CDR3. Germline CDR1 is DFQATT and CDR2 is SNEGSKA (reference sequence). V gave up 7 bases and J gave up 6 bases, with 17 bases separating them. Sequencing used peripheral blood, obtained 180 days after TCRalphabeta/CD19-depleted stem cell transplant. The clonotype was recovered from a male patient between 2 and 15 years old who had a stem cell transplant for chronic granulomatous disease, so the T cells may come from the graft donor. The chain has TRBV20-1 and TRBJ2-3; D not certain. CDR3: CSVPFTSSDTQYF. The CDR3 DNA follows: TGCAGTGTCCCCTTTACGTCCTCCGATACGCAGTATTTT.